This record concerns one T cell receptor beta chain sequence. This clone has a handful of counts. Its specific antigen is unknown. Per-base qualities were not stored, and no clone one base away is much larger. Participants in the prospective study were enrolled through a virtual design, were aged roughly 18 to 100 years, and lived in 24 United States geographic areas. In the prospective study, participants were assigned to cohorts based on the clinical history participants reported in a screening survey and a study questionnaire. Recovered participants in ImmuneRACE Cohort 3 were defined by two consecutive negative NP/OP PCR tests, clearance by a healthcare professional, or resolution of symptoms. Mobile phlebotomists in the prospective study collected whole blood, serum and a nasopharyngeal or oropharyngeal swab from every participant. Participants in the prospective study had the option to provide additional blood draws and questionnaires over an approximately 2-month period. Blood samples from the prospective study were shipped frozen or at room temperature prior to DNA extraction.

The immunoSEQ Assay, a bias-controlled multiplex PCR, was used to amplify TCRbeta CDR3 regions from genomic DNA. As for the original processing: The number of nucleated cells in each sample was estimated by amplification of reference gene primers within the assay. Sequence reads were collapsed and filtered to measure the absolute abundance of every unique TCRbeta CDR3 rearrangement. For each sample, productive Simpson clonality was calculated by taking the square root of Simpson's diversity index across productive rearrangements. As stored in TCRdb, this immuneACCESS dataset retains in-frame rearrangements with V and J assigned. A fraction of the clones does not appear; measured against another copy, unresolved V genes explain less than half of the discrepancy, and the remainder lacks a known reason. V and J calls and clone size are given by that table; D and trimming were obtained from the DNA. The sample includes under 200,000 clones, with 87% observed a single time. The ten most abundant clones make up 6% to 7.5% of the sample.

This sample was taken from a study of blood T cell repertoires in COVID-19 (TCRdb year 2020). About the full investigation: Collaborator samples came from the United States, Italy and Spain and covered acute and convalescent phases of COVID-19. The prospective study material was composed of cDNA or gDNA derived from T cells, B-cell-depleted T cells, or PBMCs. Subjects who had been exposed to COVID-19, were actively infected with it, or had recovered from it provided the deeply sampled blood TCRbeta repertoires that made up the dataset. The repertoires were released in a freely available public database intended as a resource for research on the immune response to SARS-CoV-2. The samples were drawn from the first 160 participants of the ongoing ImmuneRACE study and from 1,254 subjects provided by 6 global collaborators. Sample metadata almost always included a de-identified subject ID, COVID-19 status, age in years and sex. HLA class I and class II types, where available, came from metadata supplied by the sample provider rather than from assay-based typing. Study-level results and caveats: Clinical and demographic metadata were provided uncurated, with the amount varying by source and participant.

CDR1 and CDR2, per the germline V gene (reference sequence), are LGHDT and YNNKEL. Its CDR3 holds 18 amino acids, cysteine through phenylalanine. The only DNA kept is the CDR3, 54 bases in frame from the first base. For this chain, trimming is 1 base at the V end and 0 bases at the J end, and the number of junction bases without a gene match is 6. Sequenced: PBMCs or T cells enriched from blood (not recorded which). The TCR originated in a woman between 45 and 60 years old who had recovered from COVID-19. The sequence is built from TRBV3-1 (or the pseudogene TRBV3-2) and TRBJ1-6, with 7 bases aligning to TRBD1. The CDR3: CASSQGDRVSSYNSPLHF. The nucleotide sequence is TGTGCCAGCAGCCAAGGAGACAGGGTTAGCTCCTATAATTCACCCCTCCACTTT.